The 16 T cell receptor beta chains below were found in one sample sequenced in a study of cytomegalovirus exposure and HLA in healthy donors (dated 2017 in TCRdb). Receptor amplification or capture employed the immunoSEQ multiplex PCR assay. The multiplex PCR relied on a mix of 60 forward primers for TCR Vbeta segments and 13 reverse primers for TCR Jbeta segments. TCRdb stores this immuneACCESS table with in-frame sequences only. Part of the clones is absent; in the studies checked, under half of the shortfall reflects unresolved V genes, and no reason is known for the rest. Across this sample there are about 68,000 clones, with 81% seen only once. Around 7% of the sample goes to the ten largest clones. The material sequenced was PBMCs. The receptors here all came from a human donor in good health.

The chain carries TRBV6-5 and TRBJ1-1, with TRBD1 identical over 7 bases. Germline V CDR1 and CDR2: MNHEY, SVGAGI. The CDR3 consists of 15 residues. V lost 2 bases to trimming and J lost 3 bases; unmatched junction nucleotides: 6. CDR3 in DNA: TGTGCCAGCAGTTACACAGGGGTAGGGGACACTGAAGCTTTCTTT. It is translated as CASSYTGVGDTEAFF.

This clone is labeled medium-sized. The chain couples TRBV19 to TRBJ1-1; 8 bases match TRBD1. Trimming took 5 bases from V and 4 from J; bases not matched to a gene: 3. The CDR3 loop spans 13 amino acids. Germline V gene sequence: CDR1 LNHDA, CDR2 SQIVND (reference sequence). The CDR3 loop reads CASSADRGTEAFF. CDR3 nucleotide sequence: TGTGCCAGTAGTGCAGACAGGGGCACTGAAGCTTTCTTT.

The chain uses TRBV5-4 and TRBJ1-3, with D hard to call. The germline V gene encodes CDR1 SGHNT and CDR2 YYREEE (reference sequence). V was pared by 0 bases and J by 3 bases, with 13 bases between. The CDR3 totals 16 residues. The CDR3 is CASSLGLEGGGNTIYF. CDR3 nucleotides: TGTGCCAGCAGCTTGGGGTTGGAGGGTGGTGGAAACACCATATATTTT.

This sequence joins TRBV5-1 and TRBJ2-5; 7 bases are a match to TRBD1. The J call may be faulty, since TRBJ2-7 better matches the DNA end. Germline values: CDR1 SGHRS, CDR2 YFSETQ. The CDR3 runs to 19 residues. The CDR3 region is CASSLLPGDSDLQSYEQYF. The CDR3 nucleotides read TGCGCCAGCAGCCTCCTCCCAGGGGACAGCGATCTGCAGTCCTACGAGCAGTACTTC.

Here the CDR3 DNA reads TGTGCCAGCAGCCGAAGCGGGTCTCCTTTCGACGAGCCCCAGCATTTT. Amino acid sequence: CASSRSGSPFDEPQHF. The chain uses TRBV2 and TRBJ1-5; D ambiguous. Trimming pared 6 bases from V and 8 bases from J, leaving 23 bases between. Germline V lookup: CDR1 SNHLY, CDR2 FYNNEI. CDR3 size: 16 residues. Full variable domain (remainder filled in from reference TRBV2 and TRBJ1-5): EPEVTQTPSHQVTQMGQEVILRCVPISNHLYFYWYRQILGQKVEFLVSFYNNEISEKSEIFDDQFSVERPDGSNFTLKIRSTKLEDSAMYFCASSRSGSPFDEPQHFGDGTRLSIL.

This clone has more than one count but fewer than ten. The V and J genes are TRBV6-1 and TRBJ2-3; D is possibly TRBD1 (5 bases). Trimming removed 0 bases at V and 9 bases at J, with 13 bases between. This CDR3 has 14 amino acids. Germline loops: CDR1 MNHNS, CDR2 SASEGT. The CDR3 bases are TGTGCCAGCAGTGAAGCGACCGGCCCAGGGACGCAGTATTTT. Translated, it gives CASSEATGPGTQYF.

V usage is TRBV11-3 and J usage is TRBJ2-2; D is perhaps TRBD1 (6 bases). The V and J ends lost 3 bases and 6 bases respectively, with 14 bases between them. Germline V CDR1 and CDR2: SGHNT, YENEEA. This CDR3 has 15 amino acids. Here the CDR3 reads CASSLDSAIPGELFF. CDR3 DNA: TGTGCCAGCAGCTTGGACAGCGCAATCCCCGGGGAGCTGTTTTTT.

The genes are TRBV4-1 and TRBJ2-7, with TRBD1 matching over 7 bases. CDR3 length: 15 residues. CDR1 MGHRA and CDR2 YSYEKL come from the germline V gene. The ends lost 0 bases at V and 6 bases at J; junction bases unmatched: 8. CDR3 coding DNA: TGCGCCAGCAGCCAAGAAAGACAGGGAATTGGCGAGCAGTACTTC. It is translated as CASSQERQGIGEQYF.

J is TRBJ2-2 and V is TRBV11-1, with D tentatively TRBD1 (6 bases). The V and J ends lost 5 bases and 8 bases respectively, with 18 bases between them. CDR3 size: 15 residues. Germline V gives CDR1 SGHAT, CDR2 FQDESV (reference sequence). The CDR3 bases are TGTGCCAGCAGCCCTCGCTCGGACAGCTCAGGGGAGCTGTTTTTT. This translates into CASSPRSDSSGELFF. Full variable domain (outside the CDR3, taken from reference TRBV11-1 and TRBJ2-2): EAEVAQSPRYKITEKSQAVAFWCDPISGHATLYWYRQILGQGPELLVQFQDESVVDDSQLPKDRFSAERLKGVDSTLKIQPAELGDSAMYLCASSPRSDSSGELFFGEGSRLTVL.

The chain recombines TRBV19 with TRBJ2-5; tentative D call: TRBD1 (6 bases). Germline-derived CDR1 and CDR2 are LNHDA and SQIVND (reference sequence). The CDR3 is made up of 14 amino acids. The V end was cut by 6 bases, the J end by 5 bases, with 16 bases between. The CDR3 region is CASSQTGFSETQYF. The CDR3 DNA is TGTGCCAGTAGCCAAACAGGGTTCAGTGAGACCCAGTACTTC.

This rearrangement joins TRBV2 to TRBJ2-7; 9 nucleotides agree with TRBD1. With V trimmed by 3 bases and J by 3 bases, 3 bases remained unmatched. CDR3 length: 14 amino acids. The germline CDR1 and CDR2 sequences are SNHLY and FYNNEI. CDR3 coding DNA: TGTGCCAGCAGTGACGGGACAGGGATCTACGAGCAGTACTTC. As protein: CASSDGTGIYEQYF.

V usage is TRBV29-1 and J usage is TRBJ1-3; tentative D call: TRBD1 (5 bases). Germline CDR1 SQVTM, CDR2 ANQGSEA. The CDR3 extends over 14 amino acids. Trimming pared 5 bases from V and 4 bases from J, leaving 15 bases between. This CDR3 reads CSVLTAAEGNTIYF. In DNA, the CDR3 is TGCAGCGTTCTGACAGCCGCGGAAGGAAACACCATATATTTT.

The chain is built from TRBV6-1 and TRBJ1-5; D not certain. This CDR3 region has 15 residues. Germline values: CDR1 MNHNS, CDR2 SASEGT. V lost 0 bases to trimming and J lost 7 bases, with 13 bases between them. CDR3 loop: CASSEAHGREQPQHF. The CDR3 DNA is TGTGCCAGCAGTGAAGCGCACGGGAGGGAACAGCCCCAGCATTTT.

CDR3 in amino acids: CAWSRTPQDTYGYTF. CDR3 DNA: TGTGCCTGGAGCCGTACCCCGCAGGATACCTATGGCTACACCTTC. V is TRBV30 and J is TRBJ1-2; D remains ambiguous. V was cut by 3 bases and J by 4 bases, with 18 bases left in between. The CDR3 length is 15 residues. CDR1 GTSNPN and CDR2 SVGIG come from the germline V gene (reference sequence).

The V gene is TRBV29-1, the J gene TRBJ2-1, with 8 bases aligning to TRBD2. J gave up 4 bases and V 7 bases, and 9 bases lay outside the gene matches. The CDR3 runs 14 residues. Germline CDR1 reads SQVTM; CDR2 reads ANQGSEA. The CDR3 loop reads CSDLTSGQYNEQFF. In DNA, the CDR3 is TGCAGCGACCTTACTAGCGGCCAATACAATGAGCAGTTCTTC.

The chain employs TRBV9 and TRBJ1-6, with TRBD1 matching 10 bases. Germline V lookup: CDR1 SGDLS, CDR2 YYNGEE. Trimming cost V 5 bases and J 6 bases; bases outside gene matches: 8. This CDR3 spans 16 amino acids. CDR3 protein: CASSSRTGGVNSPLHF. In DNA form, the CDR3 reads TGTGCCAGCAGTTCCCGGACAGGGGGGGTTAATTCACCCCTCCACTTT.